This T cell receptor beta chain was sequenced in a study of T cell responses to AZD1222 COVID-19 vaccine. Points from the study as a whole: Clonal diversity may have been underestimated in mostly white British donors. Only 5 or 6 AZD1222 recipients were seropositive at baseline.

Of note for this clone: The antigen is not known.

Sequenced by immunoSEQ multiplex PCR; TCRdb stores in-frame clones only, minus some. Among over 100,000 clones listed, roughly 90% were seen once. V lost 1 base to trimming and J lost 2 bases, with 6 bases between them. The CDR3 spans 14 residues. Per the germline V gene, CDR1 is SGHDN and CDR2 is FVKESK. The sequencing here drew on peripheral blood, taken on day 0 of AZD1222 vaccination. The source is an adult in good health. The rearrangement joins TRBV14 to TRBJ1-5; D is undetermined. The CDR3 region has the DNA TGTGCCAGCAGCCAAGGAGGCCGCAATCAGCCCCAGCATTTT. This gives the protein CASSQGGRNQPQHF.